This TCR beta chain was sequenced during a study of blood T cell repertoires in COVID-19. Across the whole study: Spain, Italy and the United States supplied samples that represented acute and convalescent COVID-19.

CDR3 length: 15 amino acids. With 1 base removed from V and 0 bases from J, the gap between germline ends came to 10 bases. CDR1 is SGHAT and CDR2 is FQNNGV in the germline V gene. In the original processing: Researchers report that nucleated cell counts were estimated from reference gene primer amplification. Some clones are missing from TCRdb's copy, which holds only in-frame ones; the method was immunoSEQ multiplex PCR. V and J calls plus clone size are reproduced from that table; the DNA served to infer D and trimming. The data hold 25,000 to 40,000 clones, with around 86% observed a single time.

This TCR came from a man aged 60 to 69 with active COVID-19. Specimen: peripheral blood. This rearrangement joins TRBV11-2 to TRBJ2-7; no reliable D call. CDR3 bases: TGTGCCAGCAGCTTAGTAGATTTGAGCTCCTACGAGCAGTACTTC. It encodes CASSLVDLSSYEQYF.